This entry is about one TCR beta chain. This clonotype was recorded a few times. Its antigen is currently not known. One base away there is no much larger clone; base qualities are not given. The sample is drawn from a study of blood T cells in healthy people across ages (dated by TCRdb to the mid-2010s). Context from the whole study: Template switching captured roughly one uniquely barcoded TCR beta cDNA molecule per two T cells in model experiments. To track age-related changes in TCR beta repertoire diversity, the study relied on deep sequencing normalized with unique cDNA molecular identifiers. The study analyzed two additional independent replicas of 1 million unique cDNA reads from the same blood draw for two donors, one aged 18 to 29 and one aged 80 or older. The donors were divided into four age groups: young (average around 16 years), middle-aged (approximately 42), aged (approximately 64) and long-lived (around 80). Here is what the overall study found, with its caveats: The percentage of naive T cells measured by flow cytometry correlated strongly with observed TCR beta diversity. Because the CMV infection status of the donors was unknown, age-related changes in expanded clonotypes may potentially have been confounded. Compared with the aged group, the long-lived group had more naive CD4+ T cells, fewer expanded clones and increased TCR diversity, a pattern suggesting age selection. Because profiling used bulk unsorted PBMCs, naive and antigen-experienced compartments could not be compared conclusively. Total diversity estimates from one million sequenced T cells were considered lower bounds and underestimates. As age increased, observed TCR beta diversity per million T cells dropped in a roughly linear way, and a significant reduction was already evident by age 40.

Library preparation used 5' RACE. Sequenced on an Illumina HiSeq 2500. A second PCR of about 6 to 12 cycles was run with a J-beta primer mix and a sample-barcoded 5' primer. Each TCR beta cDNA molecule received a unique molecular identifier from a template-switch 5' adaptor carrying 12 random nucleotides. At least 2.5 million CDR3-containing paired-end reads were obtained from each sample. The Mint cDNA synthesis kit, primed by a TRBC-specific oligonucleotide, was used to synthesize first-strand cDNA from all RNA. After uracil-DNA glycosylase treatment, a first 18-cycle PCR used universal primers M1SS and BC2_uni_R on all cDNA. The original pipeline was this. Normalization of each sample was performed by random selection of 1 million high-quality reads, each carrying a distinct molecular identifier. Reads sharing molecular identifiers were discarded rather than binned into consensus sequences. CDR3 identification, clonotype clustering and error correction used MiTCR with a Q25 quality threshold and the strictest error-elimination algorithm. Lower-bound total TCR beta diversity was estimated with a nonparametric unseen species model using Euler transformation. The raw public data were reprocessed by TCRdb itself: fastp quality trimming at Q25, MiXCR clonotype calling, in-frame beta chains only. Every distinct CDR3 protein forms one entry, paired with its most common genes and DNA. TCRdb's processing, not the authors' own work, is the source of the V and J calls. The sample contains around 700,000 distinct CDR3 sequences, approximately 25% of them found a single time. Of the sample, more than 8.5% falls within the top ten clones.

The CDR3 numbers 15 residues from cysteine through phenylalanine. Only the CDR3 region is kept as DNA, spanning 45 bases read in frame from base 1. V ends up 3 bases short and J 4 bases short, with an unmatched junction base count of 8. Taken from the germline V gene, the CDR1 and CDR2 loops are SQVTM and ANQGSEA. The roughly 39 donors, aged about 6 to 95 years, were systemically healthy Caucasian individuals from Russia. Each donor gave about 10 milliliters of peripheral blood, drawn into EDTA-treated Vacutainer tubes. Ficoll-Paque density-gradient centrifugation was used to isolate PBMCs, with at least 6 million obtained per sample. Trizol reagent was used to extract total RNA from the PBMCs, yielding at least 6 micrograms per sample. Naive CD45RAhigh/CD27high T cell percentages were measured by flow cytometry on a PBMC aliquot from every donor. Separately, the same data were catalogued under a study of T cells of mothers and their children. The other study reports the following: The donors were nine systemically healthy Caucasian individuals, made up of three mothers and their six children. cDNA synthesis used all of the extracted RNA, with 1.5 ug of RNA in each 15 ul reaction. Sample barcodes and 2-4 random nucleotides were added via the M1S primer in the second PCR. Over 10 million TCR beta CDR3 reads came from each mother, compared with 2.5 million to 3.5 million reads from each child. Thymic selection shapes the output of TCR recombination in a similar way in related and unrelated pairs, and inherited differences have a minor effect. Normalized repertoire overlap was always found to be slightly, but never significantly, higher in related mother-child pairs than in unrelated mother-child pairs. Persistent microchimeric T cell clones were not detected, at a sensitivity of 95 to 100 clones per million clonotypes. In the study, deep NGS was used to compare the TCR beta repertoires of mothers and children, and features distinguishing related mother-child pairs from unrelated individuals were sought. The mean age was about 38 +/- 4 years for the mothers and approximately 11 +/- 4 years for the children. Libraries were sequenced on Illumina HiSeq 2000 with 100+100 nt paired-end reads after adapter ligation with NEBNext reagents. To prevent cross-contamination, the mother and child libraries were prepared one month apart and sequenced in separate runs. Between roughly 500,000 and 2,100,000 distinct TCR beta clonotypes were identified per donor. Naive TCR beta clonotypes were estimated from low-frequency clonotypes matched to each donor's FACS-determined naive share, without sorting.

Sequencing was done on a sample of blood. The TCR sequence derives from a boy between 5 and 17 years old in good health. The chain employs TRBV29-1 and TRBJ1-4; TRBD1 aligns with 7 central bases. The nucleotide sequence is TGCAGCGTTGATTTAGGACAGGATTATAATGAAAAACTGTTTTTT. Its amino acids are CSVDLGQDYNEKLFF.